Listed below are T cell receptor beta chains from one sample, sequenced in a study of blood T cell repertoires in COVID-19. TCRdb keeps only in-frame clones here, not all; method: immunoSEQ multiplex PCR. The data contain more than 110,000 clones, around 89% of them singletons. The material sequenced was peripheral blood. The origin of the receptors is a man in his sixties with active or convalescent COVID-19. Each CDR3 is given with its conserved first and last residue. The D gene is left open where the match is weak. Expanded clones are given a class, and other clones once, few, many or no size at all.

clone size,D gene,V gene,CDR3 protein
NA,TRBD1,TRBV4-1,CASSRPRLDRDTEAFF
NA,TRBD1,TRBV24-1,CATSAPGTGISGELFF
NA,TRBD1,TRBV7-3,CASSSGDRAMETQYF
NA,NA,TRBV19,CASSIGSSGNTIYF
NA,NA,TRBV7-9,CASSFTGPLGYTF
NA,TRBD1,TRBV6-6,CASSYQGTGTGELFF
NA,NA,TRBV5-1,CASSLSSPNQWGRLSPLHF
NA,TRBD1,TRBV19,CASSAQTGYQPQHF
NA,NA,TRBV6-5,CASRKQGPEDTEAFF
NA,NA,TRBV3-1/TRBV3-2,CASSREGHGYEQYF
NA,NA,TRBV2,CASSGEGYGYTF
NA,TRBD2,TRBV2,CASSKFSSGSGEQYF
NA,NA,TRBV9,CASSVARVAADSEQFF
NA,TRBD2,TRBV5-1,CASSLEGSGSVNEQFF
NA,TRBD1,TRBV29-1,CSVEGQNGQPQHF
NA,NA,TRBV19,CASRRTETTNQPQHF
NA,NA,TRBV11-2,CASSFSNEKLFF
NA,NA,TRBV5-8,CASRATGFGGYTF
NA,NA,TRBV4-2,CASSQAGGSTEAFF
NA,TRBD1,TRBV7-3,CASSLRVGQTYEQYF
NA,NA,TRBV28,CASGGGADTQYF
NA,NA,TRBV24-1,CATSDLGGDRADTQYF
NA,NA,TRBV18,CASSPLTANTGELFF
once,TRBD2,TRBV7-2,CASSPSLAGGHEQFF
NA,TRBD1,TRBV6-2/TRBV6-3,CASSPDRSKAYSYEQYF
NA,TRBD2,TRBV5-1,CASSSGLDYEQYF
NA,NA,TRBV5-6,CASSSRLAYEKLFF
NA,TRBD1,TRBV7-7,CASSLAPGTGDEKLFF
NA,TRBD1,TRBV6-5,CASSPTGQASEQYF
NA,NA,TRBV4-1,CASSLDSVQSEKLFF
NA,NA,TRBV19,CASSPPAGNKRAFF
NA,TRBD1,TRBV5-6,CASSLGIGTGGSYEQYF
NA,NA,TRBV5-4,CASSPPGDTDTQYF
NA,NA,TRBV27,CASSLEGGGETQYF
NA,TRBD1,TRBV30,CAWSFPQGARFEKLFF
NA,TRBD1,TRBV19,CASSGRRTGEETQYF